Given below is one T cell receptor (beta chain) in context. Its target is not known. This sample was taken from a study of T cell responses to AZD1222 COVID-19 vaccine. Overall study findings and caveats: In the spike-specific TCR repertoire, nearly half reportedly target unmutated variant regions.

The CDR3 length is 14 residues. J was trimmed by 9 bases and V by 4 bases; bases with no gene match: 10. In germline, CDR1 is SGHRS, CDR2 YFSETQ. Sequenced by immunoSEQ multiplex PCR; TCRdb stores in-frame clones only, minus some. The table records roughly 150,000 clones, around 85% of them present only once. This receptor was identified in an adult who had recovered from COVID-19. The source material was peripheral blood, sampled after recovery from COVID-19. The gene calls are TRBV5-1 and TRBJ2-1; 7 bases are shared with TRBD1. The CDR3 spells CASSGSGQRAEQFF. The DNA for the CDR3 is TGCGCCAGCAGCGGATCGGGACAGAGGGCTGAGCAGTTCTTC.